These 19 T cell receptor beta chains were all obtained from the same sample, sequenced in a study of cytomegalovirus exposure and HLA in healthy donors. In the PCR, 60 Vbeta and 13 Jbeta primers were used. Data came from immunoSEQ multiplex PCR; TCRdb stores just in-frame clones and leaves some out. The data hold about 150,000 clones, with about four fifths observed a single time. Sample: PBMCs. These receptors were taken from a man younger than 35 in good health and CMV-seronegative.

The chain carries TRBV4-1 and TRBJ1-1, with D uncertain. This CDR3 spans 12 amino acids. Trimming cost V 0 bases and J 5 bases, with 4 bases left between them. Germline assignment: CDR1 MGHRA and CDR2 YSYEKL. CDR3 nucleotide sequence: TGCGCCAGCAGCCAAGATCAGACTGAAGCTTTCTTT. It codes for CASSQDQTEAFF.

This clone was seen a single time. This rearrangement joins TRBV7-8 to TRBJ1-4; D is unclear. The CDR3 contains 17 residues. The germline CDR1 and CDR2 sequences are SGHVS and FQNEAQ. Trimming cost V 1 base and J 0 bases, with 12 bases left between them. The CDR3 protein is CASSLGYMGATNEKLFF. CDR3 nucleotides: TGTGCCAGCAGCTTAGGCTATATGGGAGCAACTAATGAAAAACTGTTTTTT.

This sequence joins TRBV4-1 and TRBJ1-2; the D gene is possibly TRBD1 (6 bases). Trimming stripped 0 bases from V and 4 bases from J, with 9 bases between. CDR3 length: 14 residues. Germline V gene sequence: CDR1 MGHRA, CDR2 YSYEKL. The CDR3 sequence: CASSQEGGGYGYTF. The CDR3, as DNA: TGCGCCAGCAGCCAAGAAGGGGGGGGCTATGGCTACACCTTC.

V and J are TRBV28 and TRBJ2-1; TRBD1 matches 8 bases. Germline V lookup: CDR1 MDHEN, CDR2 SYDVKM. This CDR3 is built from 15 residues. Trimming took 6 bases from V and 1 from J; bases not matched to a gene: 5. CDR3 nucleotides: TGTGCCAGCAGGACAGGGGTGTCTTCCTACAATGAGCAGTTCTTC. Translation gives CASRTGVSSYNEQFF.

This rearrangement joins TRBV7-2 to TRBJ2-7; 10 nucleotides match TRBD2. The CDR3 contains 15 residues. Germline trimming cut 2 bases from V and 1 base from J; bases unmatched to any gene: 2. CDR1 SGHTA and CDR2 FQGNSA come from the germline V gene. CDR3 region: CASSLTSGESYEQYF. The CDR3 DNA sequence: TGTGCCAGCAGCTTAACTAGCGGGGAGTCCTACGAGCAGTACTTC.

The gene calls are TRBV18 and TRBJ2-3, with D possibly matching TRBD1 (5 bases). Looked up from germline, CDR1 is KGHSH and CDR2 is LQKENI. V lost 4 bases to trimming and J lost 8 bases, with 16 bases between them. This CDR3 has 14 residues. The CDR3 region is CASSLGGAQGTQYF. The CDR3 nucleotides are TGTGCCAGCTCACTGGGTGGAGCGCAGGGTACGCAGTATTTT.

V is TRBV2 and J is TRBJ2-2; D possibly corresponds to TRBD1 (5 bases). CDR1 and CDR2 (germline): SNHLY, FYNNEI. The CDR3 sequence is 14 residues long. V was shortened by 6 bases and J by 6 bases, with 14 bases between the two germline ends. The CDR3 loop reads CASRGQGRAGELFF. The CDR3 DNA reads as TGTGCCAGCAGGGGGCAGGGTAGGGCCGGGGAGCTGTTTTTT.

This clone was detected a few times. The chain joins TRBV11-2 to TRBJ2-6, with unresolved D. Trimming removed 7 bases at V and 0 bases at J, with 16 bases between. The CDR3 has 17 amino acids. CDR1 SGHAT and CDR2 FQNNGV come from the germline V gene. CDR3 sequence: CASKKTTAFSGANVLTF. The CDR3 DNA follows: TGTGCCAGCAAAAAAACCACAGCTTTCTCTGGGGCCAACGTCCTGACTTTC.

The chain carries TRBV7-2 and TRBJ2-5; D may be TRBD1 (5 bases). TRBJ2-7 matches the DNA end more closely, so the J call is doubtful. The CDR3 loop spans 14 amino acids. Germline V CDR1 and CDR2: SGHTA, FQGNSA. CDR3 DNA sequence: TGTGCCAGCAGCTCAAAATCAGGGTCCTACGAGCAGTACTTC. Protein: CASSSKSGSYEQYF.

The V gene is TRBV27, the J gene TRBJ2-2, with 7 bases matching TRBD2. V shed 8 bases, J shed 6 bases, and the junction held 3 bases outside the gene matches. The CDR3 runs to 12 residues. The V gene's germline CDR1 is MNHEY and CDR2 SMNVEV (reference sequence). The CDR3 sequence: CASRGDAGELFF. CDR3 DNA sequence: TGTGCCAGCCGGGGGGATGCCGGGGAGCTGTTTTTT.

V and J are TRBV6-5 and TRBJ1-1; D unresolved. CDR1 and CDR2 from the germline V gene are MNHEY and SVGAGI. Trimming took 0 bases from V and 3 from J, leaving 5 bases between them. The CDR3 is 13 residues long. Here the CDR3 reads CASSYSSYTEAFF. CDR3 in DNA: TGTGCCAGCAGTTACTCTAGCTACACTGAAGCTTTCTTT.

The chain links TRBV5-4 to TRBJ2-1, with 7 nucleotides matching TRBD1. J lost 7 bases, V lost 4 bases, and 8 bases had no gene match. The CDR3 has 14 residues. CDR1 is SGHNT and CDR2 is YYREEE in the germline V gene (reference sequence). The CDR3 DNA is TGTGCCAGCAGCGCCTGGGACAGTTCAAATGAGCAGTTCTTC. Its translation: CASSAWDSSNEQFF.

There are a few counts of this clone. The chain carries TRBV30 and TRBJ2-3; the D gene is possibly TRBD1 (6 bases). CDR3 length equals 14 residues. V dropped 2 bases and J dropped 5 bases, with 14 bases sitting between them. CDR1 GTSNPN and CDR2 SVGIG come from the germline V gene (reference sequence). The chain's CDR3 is CAWSRSGALDTQYF. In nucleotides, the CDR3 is TGTGCCTGGAGTAGGTCAGGGGCCTTAGATACGCAGTATTTT.

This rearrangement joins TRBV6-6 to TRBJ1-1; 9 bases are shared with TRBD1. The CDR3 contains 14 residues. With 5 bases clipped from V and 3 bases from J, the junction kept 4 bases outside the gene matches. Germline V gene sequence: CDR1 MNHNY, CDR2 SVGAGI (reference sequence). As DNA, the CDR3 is TGTGCCAGCAGTGGGGGACAGGGAGACACTGAAGCTTTCTTT. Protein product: CASSGGQGDTEAFF.

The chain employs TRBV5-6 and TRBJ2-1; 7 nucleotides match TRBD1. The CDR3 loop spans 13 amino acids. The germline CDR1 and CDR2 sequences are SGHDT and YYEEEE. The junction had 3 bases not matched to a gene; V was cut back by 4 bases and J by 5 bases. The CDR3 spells CASSRDRDNEQFF. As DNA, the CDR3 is TGTGCCAGCAGCAGAGACAGGGACAATGAGCAGTTCTTC. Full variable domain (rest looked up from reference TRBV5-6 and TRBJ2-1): DAGVTQSPTHLIKTRGQQVTLRCSPKSGHDTVSWYQQALGQGPQFIFQYYEEEERQRGNFPDRFSGHQFPNYSSELNVNALLLGDSALYLCASSRDRDNEQFFGPGTRLTVL.

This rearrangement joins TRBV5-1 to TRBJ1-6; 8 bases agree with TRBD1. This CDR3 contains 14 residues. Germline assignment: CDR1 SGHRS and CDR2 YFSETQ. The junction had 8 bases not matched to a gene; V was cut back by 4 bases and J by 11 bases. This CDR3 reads CASSQGQALAPLHF. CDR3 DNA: TGCGCCAGCAGCCAGGGACAGGCGTTGGCACCCCTCCACTTT.

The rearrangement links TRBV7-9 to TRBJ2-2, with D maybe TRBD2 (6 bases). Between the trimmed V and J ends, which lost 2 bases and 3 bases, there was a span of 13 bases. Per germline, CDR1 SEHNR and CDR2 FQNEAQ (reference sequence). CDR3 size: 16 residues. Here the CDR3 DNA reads TGTGCCAGCAGCTTAAATGCGCCGGGGGACACCGGGGAGCTGTTTTTT. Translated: CASSLNAPGDTGELFF.

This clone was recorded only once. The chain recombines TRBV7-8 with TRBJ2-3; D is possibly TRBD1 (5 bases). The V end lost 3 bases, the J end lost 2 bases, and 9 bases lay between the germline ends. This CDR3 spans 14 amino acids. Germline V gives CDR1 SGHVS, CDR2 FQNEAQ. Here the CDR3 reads CASSFQGFTDTQYF. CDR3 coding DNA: TGTGCCAGCAGCTTTCAGGGTTTCACAGATACGCAGTATTTT.

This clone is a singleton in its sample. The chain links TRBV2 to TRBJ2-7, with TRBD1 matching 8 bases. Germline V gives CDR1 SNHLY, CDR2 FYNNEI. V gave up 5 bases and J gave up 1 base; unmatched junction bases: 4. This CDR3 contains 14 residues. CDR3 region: CASSTGTGSYEQYF. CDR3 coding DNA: TGTGCCAGCAGTACCGGGACAGGATCCTACGAGCAGTACTTC.